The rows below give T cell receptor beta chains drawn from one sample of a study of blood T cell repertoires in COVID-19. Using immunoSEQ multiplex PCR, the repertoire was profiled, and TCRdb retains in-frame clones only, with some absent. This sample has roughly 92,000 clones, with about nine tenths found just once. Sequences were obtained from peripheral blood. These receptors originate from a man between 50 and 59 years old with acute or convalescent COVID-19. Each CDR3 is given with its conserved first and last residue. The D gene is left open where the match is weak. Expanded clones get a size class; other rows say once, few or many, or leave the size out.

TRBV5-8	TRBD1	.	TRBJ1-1	CASSFRTGSAFGTEAFF	TGTGCCAGCAGCTTTAGGACAGGGAGTGCTTTCGGCACTGAAGCTTTCTTT
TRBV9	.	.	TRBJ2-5	CASSVIPEETQYF	TGTGCCAGCAGCGTAATACCAGAAGAGACCCAGTACTTC
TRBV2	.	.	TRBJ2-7	CASSGGQPGTYEQYF	TGTGCCAGCAGCGGCGGACAACCCGGCACCTACGAGCAGTACTTC
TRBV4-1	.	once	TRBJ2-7	CASSPGDSPYEQYF	TGCGCCAGCAGCCCCGGGGACTCACCCTACGAGCAGTACTTC
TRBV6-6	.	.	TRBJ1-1	CASSYREGNTEAFF	TGTGCCAGCAGTTACCGTGAGGGAAACACTGAAGCTTTCTTT
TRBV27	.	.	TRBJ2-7	CASSLRETYIDYEQYF	TGTGCCAGCAGTCTCCGGGAGACTTATATTGACTACGAGCAGTACTTC
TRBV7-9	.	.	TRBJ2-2	CASSFRANTGELFF	TGTGCCAGCAGTTTTCGGGCGAACACCGGGGAGCTGTTTTTT
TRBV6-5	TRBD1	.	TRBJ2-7	CATTGAYEQYF	TGTGCCACGACAGGGGCCTACGAGCAGTACTTC
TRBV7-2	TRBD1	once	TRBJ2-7	CASSFTGAWQYF	TGTGCCAGCAGCTTTACAGGGGCATGGCAGTACTTC
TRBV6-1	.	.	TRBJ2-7	CASSENSSEGGGKAYEQYF	TGTGCCAGCAGTGAGAACTCTTCAGAGGGGGGAGGGAAGGCCTACGAGCAGTACTTC
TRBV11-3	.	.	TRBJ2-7	CASSLGGGRAHAYEQYF	TGTGCCAGCAGCTTAGGGGGGGGCAGGGCCCACGCCTACGAGCAGTACTTC
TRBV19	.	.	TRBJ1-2	CAASRPSGGPYGYTF	TGTGCCGCCAGTAGACCCTCAGGAGGGCCCTATGGCTACACCTTC
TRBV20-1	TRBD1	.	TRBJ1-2	CSASHWDRKNYGHTF	TGCAGTGCTAGTCATTGGGACAGGAAAAACTATGGCCACACCTTC
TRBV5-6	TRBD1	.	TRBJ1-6	CASSFWDRPNSPLHF	TGTGCCAGCAGCTTCTGGGACAGACCTAATTCACCCCTCCACTTT
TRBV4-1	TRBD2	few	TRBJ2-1	CASSLVLAGAYNEQFF	TGCGCCAGCAGCCTAGTACTAGCGGGAGCCTACAATGAGCAGTTCTTC
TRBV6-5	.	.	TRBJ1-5	CASSAEGRGQPQHF	TGTGCCAGCAGCGCCGAGGGCAGAGGACAGCCCCAGCATTTT
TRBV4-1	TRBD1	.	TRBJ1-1	CASSQTGTGGRTEAFF	TGCGCCAGCAGCCAAACCGGGACAGGGGGCCGCACTGAAGCTTTCTTT
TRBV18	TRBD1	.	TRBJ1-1	CASLKQGAPEAFF	TGTGCCAGCTTAAAACAGGGGGCCCCTGAAGCTTTCTTT
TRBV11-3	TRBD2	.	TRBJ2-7	CASSGPSGLAGVGYEQYF	TGTGCCAGCAGCGGCCCCTCGGGACTAGCGGGAGTTGGGTACGAGCAGTACTTC
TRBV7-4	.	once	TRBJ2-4	CASSPLAGTKNIQYF	TGTGCCAGCAGCCCCCTAGCTGGGACCAAAAACATTCAGTACTTC
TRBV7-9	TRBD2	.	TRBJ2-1	CASSPLQGLAGGPINEQFF	TGTGCCAGCAGCCCCCTCCAGGGACTAGCGGGAGGGCCAATTAATGAGCAGTTCTTC
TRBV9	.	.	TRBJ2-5	CASSVDLVQGRTQYF	TGTGCCAGCAGCGTAGATCTCGTCCAGGGTAGGACCCAGTACTTC
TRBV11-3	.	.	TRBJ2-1	CASSLATVSSYNEQFF	TGTGCCAGCAGCTTAGCCACGGTAAGCTCCTACAATGAGCAGTTCTTC
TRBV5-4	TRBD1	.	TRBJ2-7	CASSLFGTGGGYEQYF	TGTGCCAGCAGCTTGTTTGGGACAGGGGGCGGATACGAGCAGTACTTC
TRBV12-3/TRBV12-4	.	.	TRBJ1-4	CASSFGTQKLFF	TGTGCCAGCAGTTTTGGGACTCAGAAACTGTTTTTT
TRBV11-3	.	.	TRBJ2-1	CASSLNVRAGNEQFF	TGTGCCAGCAGCTTAAACGTGAGGGCGGGGAATGAGCAGTTCTTC
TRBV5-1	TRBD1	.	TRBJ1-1	CASSLQGQEAFF	TGCGCCAGCAGCTTGCAGGGACAGGAAGCTTTCTTT
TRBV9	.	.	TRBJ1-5	CASSVGGPNQPQHF	TGTGCCAGCAGCGTAGGGGGCCCCAATCAGCCCCAGCATTTT
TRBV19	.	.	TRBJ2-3	CASSIRFGQGQRDTQYF	TGTGCCAGTAGTATAAGATTCGGGCAGGGGCAGAGAGATACGCAGTATTTT
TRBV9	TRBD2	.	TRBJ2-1	CASSVDSGFINEQFF	TGTGCCAGCAGCGTAGATAGCGGGTTTATTAATGAGCAGTTCTTC
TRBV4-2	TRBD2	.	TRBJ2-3	CASSQDSGTSGRVSTDTQYF	TGTGCCAGCAGCCAAGATTCTGGAACTAGCGGGAGGGTCAGCACAGATACGCAGTATTTT
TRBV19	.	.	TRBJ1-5	CASRPQGRAEQPQHF	TGTGCCAGTAGACCCCAGGGCAGGGCCGAACAGCCCCAGCATTTT
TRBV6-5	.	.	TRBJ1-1	CASNRNTEAFF	TGTGCCAGCAACAGGAACACTGAAGCTTTCTTT
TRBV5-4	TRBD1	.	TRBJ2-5	CASSADRGETQYF	TGTGCCAGCAGCGCCGACAGGGGAGAGACCCAGTACTTC
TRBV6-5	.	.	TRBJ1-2	CASSYVGVGGYTF	TGTGCCAGCAGTTATGTCGGGGTTGGTGGCTACACCTTC
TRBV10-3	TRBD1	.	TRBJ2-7	CAIGQQGAYEQYF	TGTGCCATCGGCCAACAGGGGGCCTACGAGCAGTACTTC
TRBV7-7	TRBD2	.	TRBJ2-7	CASSPSSGSISYEQYF	TGTGCCAGCAGCCCTTCTAGCGGGAGCATCTCCTACGAGCAGTACTTC
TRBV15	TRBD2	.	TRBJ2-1	CATSRGEGLAGVGEQFF	TGTGCCACCAGCAGAGGGGAGGGACTAGCGGGAGTCGGTGAGCAGTTCTTC
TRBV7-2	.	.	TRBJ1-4	CASKGGTNEKLFF	TGTGCCAGCAAAGGGGGAACTAATGAAAAACTGTTTTTT
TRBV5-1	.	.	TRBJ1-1	CASSLAGNTEAFF	TGCGCCAGCAGCTTGGCGGGTAACACTGAAGCTTTCTTT
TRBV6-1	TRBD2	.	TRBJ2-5	CASSEAGIRASGQETQYF	TGTGCCAGCAGTGAAGCGGGGATAAGGGCTAGCGGCCAAGAGACCCAGTACTTC
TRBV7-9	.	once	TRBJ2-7	CASSLSGPDPYEQYF	TGTGCCAGCAGCTTATCAGGCCCTGACCCCTACGAGCAGTACTTC
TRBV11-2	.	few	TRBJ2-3	CASSLGRKTDTQYF	TGTGCCAGCAGCTTAGGGAGGAAGACAGATACGCAGTATTTT